This TCR beta chain was recorded in a study of CD8 T cells in Susac syndrome. TEMRA cells were FACS-enriched, while CD8+ and CD4+ T cells were negatively isolated. Random hexamers were used to reverse transcribe 0.5 to 1 ug of RNA. TCRdb called the immunoSEQ multiplex PCR reads again in MiXCR, with one record for every CDR3 protein. The table shows roughly 190,000 distinct CDR3 sequences, with approximately 95% occurring only once. CDR3 length equals 14 residues. Looked up from germline, CDR1 is SGHNT and CDR2 is YYREEE (reference sequence). V lost 6 bases and J lost 9, with 20 bases in between. The chain links TRBV5-4 to TRBJ2-3; D perhaps matches TRBD2 (5 bases). Sequencing was carried out using CD8+ T cells from PBMCs. This sequence originates from a human donor with Susac syndrome. Here the CDR3 reads CASMLWRSQNTQYF. Written as DNA, the CDR3 is TGTGCCAGCATGTTGTGGAGGAGCCAGAACACGCAGTATTTT.